The 20 T cell receptor beta chains presented below share a single source sample, sequenced in a study of tumor-infiltrating lymphocytes in primary liver carcinoma (dated by TCRdb to between 2016 and 2019). The sequencing machine was an Illumina HiSeq 2500. A constant-region primer and ProtoScript II reverse transcriptase were used to reverse-transcribe TCRbeta-specific cDNA from roughly 0.55 ug total RNA. TCRbeta libraries were built with three nested multiplex PCR rounds, a slightly modified ARM-PCR procedure. Multiplex TRBV1-TRBV30 forward primers and a Cbeta reverse primer were used in the first two PCR rounds, each of which was run for roughly 9 cycles. The public sequencing data were trimmed at Q25 with fastp and processed into clonotypes with MiXCR by TCRdb, which kept only in-frame beta chains. Each entry merges the rows of one CDR3 protein and shows their most common DNA and genes. This sample comprises approximately 80,000 distinct CDR3 sequences, roughly 69% of them detected only once. In total, the top ten clones hold 26% of the sample.

Without any cell sorting, total RNA and DNA were extracted together from about 20-30 mg of bulk tissue using the AllPrep DNA/RNA mini kit. Sequences were obtained from tumor-adjacent normal liver tissue. The receptors were gathered from a man in his forties with primary liver carcinoma and hepatitis B virus infection.

Notes on this clonotype: A read error may account for a junction end that differs from germline. The rearrangement links TRBV6-5 to TRBJ2-6; 7 bases are a match to TRBD1. Germline lookup yields CDR1 MNHEY and CDR2 SVGAGI. CDR3 length: 15 residues. CDR3 amino acids: CASSRDRAGANILSF. The CDR3 nucleotides are TGTGCCAGCAGCCGCGACAGGGCTGGGGCCAACATCCTGTCTTTC.

This clonotype has a count of ten or more. The rearrangement links TRBV10-3 to TRBJ2-1; 9 bases agree with TRBD2. Germline CDR1 and CDR2: ENHRY and SYGVKD. Losses at the gene ends were 11 bases for V and 0 bases for J; bases not matched to a gene: 14. CDR3 size: 17 residues. As DNA, the CDR3 is TGTGCCGTAGCTAGCGGGACTGTTTTTAGCTCCTACAATGAGCAGTTCTTC. Residues: CAVASGTVFSSYNEQFF.

Note on this clonotype: A read error may produce the germline difference seen at one junction end. The chain couples TRBV29-1 to TRBJ2-3, with TRBD2 matching over 12 bases. The CDR3 extends over 13 amino acids. From germline, CDR1 is SQVTM and CDR2 ANQGSEA. The CDR3 region is CSMTSGSTDTQYF. The DNA for the CDR3 is TGTAGCATGACTAGCGGGAGCACAGATACGCAGTATTTC.

This chain uses TRBV6-5 with TRBJ1-2; 10 bases are a match to TRBD1. The CDR3 spans 15 residues. Germline V lookup: CDR1 MNHEY, CDR2 SVGAGI. With V trimmed by 2 bases and J by 6 bases, 6 bases remained unmatched. CDR3 loop: CASSYRTGGQDGYTF. The CDR3 bases are TGTGCCAGCAGTTACAGGACAGGGGGACAGGATGGCTACACCTTC.

A note on this clonotype: A much larger clone sits a single nucleotide away, making a read error possible. This CDR3 is missing its conserved last phenylalanine or tryptophan, likely due to a read error. V is TRBV29-1 and J is TRBJ2-2; possibly TRBD2 for D (5 bases). Trimming cost V 1 base and J 4 bases, with 16 bases left between them. This CDR3 is 16 amino acids long. Per the germline V gene, CDR1 is SQVTM and CDR2 is ANQGSEA. The CDR3 sequence: CSVEVLDSQVTGELFL. The CDR3, as DNA: TGCAGCGTTGAAGTACTGGACTCTCAGGTCACCGGGGAGCTGTTTCTT.

This clonotype was seen only once. A junction end diverges from the germline sequence, so it may reflect a read error. The chain employs TRBV11-2 and TRBJ1-5; D gene ambiguous. This CDR3 is built from 13 residues. CDR1 and CDR2 from the germline V gene are SGHAT and FQNNGV. CDR3 loop: CTSSLEVGQPQHF. The CDR3 bases are TGTACCAGTAGTTTAGAGGTGGGTCAGCCCCAGCATTTT.

In regard to this clonotype: This may stem from a read error, because a much larger clone lies one nucleotide away. This rearrangement joins TRBV2 to TRBJ1-1; D uncertain. CDR3 length: 12 residues. The germline V gene encodes CDR1 SNHLY and CDR2 FYNNEI. The CDR3 loop reads CASNSVETEVFF. The CDR3 DNA sequence: TGTGCCAGCAACTCGGTTGAAACTGAAGTTTTCTTT.

Only a few counts were recorded for this clonotype. A much larger clone lies a single base off, so this may be a read error. This rearrangement joins TRBV10-2 to TRBJ2-2; D may correspond to TRBD1 or TRBD2 (5 bases each). Germline values: CDR1 WSHSY, CDR2 SAAADI. V was cut by 8 bases and J by 6 bases, with 13 bases left in between. CDR3 length equals 13 residues. CDR3 sequence (DNA): TGCGCCAGCTTGGGACCGGGCCCCGGGGAGCTGTTTTTT. This sequence encodes CASLGPGPGELFF.

For this clonotype: A read error may explain this, as a much larger clone is one base away. The rearrangement uses TRBV5-1 and TRBJ2-1, with 9 bases lining up with TRBD2. V was pared by 4 bases and J by 3 bases, with 8 bases of the junction left unmatched. In germline, CDR1 is SGHRS, CDR2 YFSETQ. The CDR3 is 16 residues long. The DNA of the CDR3 is TGCGCCAGCAGCCCTTATCTGACTAGCGGCTACAATGAGCAGTTCTTC. This codes for CASSPYLTSGYNEQFF.

This clonotype was recorded only once. The J gene is TRBJ2-1, the V gene TRBV7-9, with 7 bases lining up with TRBD2. Germline CDR1 and CDR2: SEHNR and FQNEAQ (reference sequence). CDR3 length equals 13 residues. Germline trimming cut 8 bases from V and 7 bases from J; bases unmatched to any gene: 8. This chain's CDR3 is CASFGGGMNEQFF. CDR3 coding DNA: TGTGCCAGCTTCGGGGGAGGGATGAATGAGCAGTTCTTC.

The CDR3 here is CSVSVSDTQYF. The CDR3 DNA reads TGCAGCGTGAGCGTGTCTGATACGCAGTATTTT. V is TRBV29-1 and J is TRBJ2-3; D gene ambiguous. The V gene's germline CDR1 is SQVTM and CDR2 ANQGSEA. The V end was cut by 6 bases, the J end by 6 bases, with 10 bases between. This CDR3 region has 11 residues.

Ten or more counts support this clonotype. J is TRBJ2-2 and V is TRBV29-1; 13 bases agree with TRBD2. With 1 base clipped from V and 4 bases from J, the junction kept 3 bases outside the gene matches. This CDR3 spans 16 amino acids. From germline, CDR1 is SQVTM and CDR2 ANQGSEA. The CDR3 DNA is TGCAGCGTTGAAGGACTAGCGGGAGGTACCACCGGGGAGCTGTTTTTT. Translated: CSVEGLAGGTTGELFF.

As regards this clonotype: A read error may be the cause here, since a much bigger clone is one base away. The chain is built from TRBV20-1 and TRBJ2-7, with 7 bases that match TRBD2. The CDR3 length is 12 residues. The V gene end was trimmed by 8 bases and the J gene end by 2 bases; junction bases not matched to a gene: 6. Germline values: CDR1 DFQATT, CDR2 SNEGSKA (reference sequence). For the CDR3, the DNA is TGCAGTCCGACTAGCCTAACCTACGAGCAGTACTTC. Translated, it gives CSPTSLTYEQYF.

Only one count was recorded for this clonotype. The junction does not match germline at one end; this may be a read error. The V call is TRBV6-6, the J call TRBJ2-3; D call uncertain. Germline CDR1 reads MNHNY; CDR2 reads SVGAGI (reference sequence). The CDR3 is 16 residues long. This chain's CDR3 is CVSSYDLSASTDTQYF. The CDR3 DNA is TGTGTCAGCAGTTACGACCTATCGGCGAGCACAGATACGCAGTATTTT.

For this clonotype: A much larger clone lies one base from this, so it may be a read error. The V and J genes are TRBV6-5 and TRBJ2-7; 11 bases line up with TRBD2. This CDR3 is 15 amino acids long. Losses at the gene ends were 3 bases for V and 4 bases for J; bases not matched to a gene: 5. Germline CDR1 MNHEY, CDR2 SVGAGI. CDR3 in DNA: TGTGCCAGCAGTTATCAGACTAGCGGGATATACGAGCAGTACTTC. This gives the protein CASSYQTSGIYEQYF.

Notes on this clonotype: A read error may account for a junction end that differs from germline. The J gene is TRBJ2-1, the V gene TRBV11-2, with D possibly being TRBD2 (5 bases). CDR1 is SGHAT, CDR2 FQNNGV, per germline. The CDR3 totals 13 residues. CDR3 protein: CANSIDASYEQLF. The DNA for the CDR3 is TGTGCCAACAGCATTGACGCTAGCTATGAGCAGCTCTTC.

The chain links TRBV30 to TRBJ1-1; D call uncertain. Trimming shortened V by 5 bases and J by 3 bases, and 19 bases separated the two germline ends. Germline CDR1 is GTSNPN and CDR2 is SVGIG (reference sequence). This CDR3 has 15 amino acids. CDR3 sequence: CAWASPGGIDTEAFF. CDR3 DNA: TGTGCCTGGGCCTCCCCGGGAGGGATAGACACTGAAGCTTTCTTT. Drawing the rest from reference TRBV30 and TRBJ1-1, the complete variable domain is SQTIHQWPATLVQPVGSPLSLECTVEGTSNPNLYWYRQAAGRGLQLLFYSVGIGQISSEVPQNLSASRPQDRQFILSSKKLLLSDSGFYLCAWASPGGIDTEAFFGQGTRLTVV.

This clonotype appeared many times. The gene calls are TRBV27 and TRBJ2-7, with D hard to call. The CDR3 extends over 13 amino acids. CDR1 is MNHEY, CDR2 SMNVEV, per germline (reference sequence). Trimming left V 3 bases short and J 2 bases short, with 8 bases between. The CDR3 spells CASSFHQTYEQYF. The CDR3, as DNA: TGTGCCAGCAGTTTCCACCAAACCTACGAGCAGTACTTC.

As concerns this clonotype: This may stem from a read error, because a much larger clone lies one nucleotide away. The chain recombines TRBV14 with TRBJ2-1, with D possibly being TRBD2 (6 bases). The V gene's germline CDR1 is SGHDN and CDR2 FVKESK. V was clipped by 8 bases and J by 3 bases, with 11 bases between them. The CDR3 has 13 residues. CDR3 region: CASGGGDYNEQFF. CDR3 nucleotide sequence: TGTGCCAGCGGCGGAGGGGACTACAATGAGCAGTTCTTC.

Concerning this clonotype itself: An end of the junction differs from the germline gene, which may be a read error. The rearrangement joins TRBV4-3 to TRBJ2-7, with D perhaps matching TRBD2 (5 bases). Germline CDR1 reads LGHNA; CDR2 reads YSLEER. The CDR3 consists of 12 residues. The CDR3 DNA follows: TGTGCCAGCAGACAAGATCTGGGAGAACAGTACTTC. It codes for CASRQDLGEQYF.